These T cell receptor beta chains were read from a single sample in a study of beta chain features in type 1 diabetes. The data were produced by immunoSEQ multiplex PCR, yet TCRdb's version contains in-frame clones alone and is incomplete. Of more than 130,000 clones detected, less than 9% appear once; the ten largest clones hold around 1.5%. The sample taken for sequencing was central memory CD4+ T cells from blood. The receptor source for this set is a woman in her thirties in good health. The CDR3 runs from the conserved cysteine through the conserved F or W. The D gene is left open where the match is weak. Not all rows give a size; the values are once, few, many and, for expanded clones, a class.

cdr3_aa: CSILGDRETQYF; cdr3_nt: TGCAGCATTCTAGGTGACCGGGAGACCCAGTACTTC; j_call: TRBJ2-5; d_call: NA; clone_size: NA; v_call: TRBV29-1
cdr3_aa: CASSLSLAPTYEQYF; cdr3_nt: TGTGCCAGCAGCTTATCCCTAGCGCCGACCTACGAGCAGTACTTC; j_call: TRBJ2-7; d_call: NA; clone_size: NA; v_call: TRBV11-2
cdr3_aa: CASSLEGNTEAFF; cdr3_nt: TGTGCCAGCAGTTTGGAGGGGAACACTGAAGCTTTCTTT; j_call: TRBJ1-1; d_call: NA; clone_size: NA; v_call: TRBV28
cdr3_aa: CAWTSGRARDEQFF; cdr3_nt: TGTGCCTGGACTAGCGGGAGGGCCCGGGATGAGCAGTTCTTC; j_call: TRBJ2-1; d_call: TRBD2; clone_size: many; v_call: TRBV30
cdr3_aa: CASSLAGTAGYTF; cdr3_nt: TGTGCCAGCAGCTTAGCAGGGACAGCTGGCTACACCTTC; j_call: TRBJ1-2; d_call: TRBD1; clone_size: NA; v_call: TRBV7-9
cdr3_aa: CASSPGTGDQPQHF; cdr3_nt: TGTGCCAGCTCACCCGGGACAGGGGACCAGCCCCAGCATTTT; j_call: TRBJ1-5; d_call: TRBD1; clone_size: few; v_call: TRBV18
cdr3_aa: CASSQGWLAGVQETQYF; cdr3_nt: TGTGCCAGCAGCCAAGGTTGGCTAGCGGGCGTTCAAGAGACCCAGTACTTC; j_call: TRBJ2-5; d_call: TRBD2; clone_size: few; v_call: TRBV14
cdr3_aa: CASSFFLETQYF; cdr3_nt: TGTGCCAGCAGTTTCTTCCTGGAGACCCAGTACTTC; j_call: TRBJ2-5; d_call: NA; clone_size: NA; v_call: TRBV7-8
cdr3_aa: CASSSLPGQGPMNTEAFF; cdr3_nt: TGTGCCAGCAGTAGTCTCCCGGGACAGGGACCGATGAACACTGAAGCTTTCTTT; j_call: TRBJ1-1; d_call: TRBD1; clone_size: NA; v_call: TRBV7-3
cdr3_aa: CASSLAGTTYYEQYF; cdr3_nt: TGTGCCAGCAGCCTGGCCGGGACTACATACTACGAGCAGTACTTC; j_call: TRBJ2-7; d_call: TRBD2; clone_size: NA; v_call: TRBV28
cdr3_aa: CASSMGQGHNEQFF; cdr3_nt: TGTGCCAGCAGCATGGGACAGGGACACAATGAGCAGTTCTTC; j_call: TRBJ2-1; d_call: TRBD1; clone_size: many; v_call: TRBV7-2
cdr3_aa: CASSLLAGGYNEQFF; cdr3_nt: TGTGCCAGCAGCTTACTAGCGGGAGGGTACAATGAGCAGTTCTTC; j_call: TRBJ2-1; d_call: TRBD2; clone_size: NA; v_call: TRBV11-1
cdr3_aa: CASSQHPNTEAFF; cdr3_nt: TGTGCCAGCAGCCAACATCCCAACACTGAAGCTTTCTTT; j_call: TRBJ1-1; d_call: NA; clone_size: NA; v_call: TRBV7-2
cdr3_aa: CASSPRGAREEQYF; cdr3_nt: TGTGCCAGCTCACCGCGGGGGGCGCGGGAGGAGCAGTACTTC; j_call: TRBJ2-7; d_call: TRBD2; clone_size: many; v_call: TRBV18
cdr3_aa: CASSLESGSSYNEQFF; cdr3_nt: TGTGCCAGCAGTTTAGAGAGCGGGAGCTCCTACAATGAGCAGTTCTTC; j_call: TRBJ2-1; d_call: TRBD2; clone_size: NA; v_call: TRBV28
cdr3_aa: CASSPEREKRNGYTF; cdr3_nt: TGTGCCAGCTCACCGGAGAGGGAAAAAAGGAATGGCTACACCTTC; j_call: TRBJ1-2; d_call: NA; clone_size: NA; v_call: TRBV18
cdr3_aa: CASSPGTSAIYEQYF; cdr3_nt: TGTGCCAGCAGCCCAGGGACTAGCGCAATCTACGAGCAGTACTTC; j_call: TRBJ2-7; d_call: TRBD2; clone_size: NA; v_call: TRBV5-5
cdr3_aa: CASSTGTGANVLTF; cdr3_nt: TGTGCCAGCAGCACAGGTACTGGGGCCAACGTCCTGACTTTC; j_call: TRBJ2-6; d_call: NA; clone_size: NA; v_call: TRBV5-5
cdr3_aa: CASSLREGDGYTF; cdr3_nt: TGTGCCAGCAGTTTACGGGAGGGGGATGGCTACACCTTC; j_call: TRBJ1-2; d_call: NA; clone_size: NA; v_call: TRBV27
cdr3_aa: CARNKPTSDSYEQYF; cdr3_nt: TGTGCCAGGAATAAGCCGACATCAGACTCCTACGAGCAGTACTTC; j_call: TRBJ2-7; d_call: NA; clone_size: NA; v_call: TRBV2
cdr3_aa: CASSLLRSTGELFF; cdr3_nt: TGTGCCAGCAGCTTACTGCGGAGCACCGGGGAGCTGTTTTTT; j_call: TRBJ2-2; d_call: NA; clone_size: few; v_call: TRBV7-8
cdr3_aa: CASSLAGQGTNEQFF; cdr3_nt: TGTGCCAGCAGCTTAGCGGGACAGGGGACCAATGAGCAGTTCTTC; j_call: TRBJ2-1; d_call: TRBD1; clone_size: NA; v_call: TRBV7-2
cdr3_aa: CASSIDLPGLAVQETQYF; cdr3_nt: TGTGCCAGTAGTATAGATCTCCCGGGACTAGCGGTACAAGAGACCCAGTACTTC; j_call: TRBJ2-5; d_call: TRBD2; clone_size: few; v_call: TRBV19
cdr3_aa: CASTTLQVGGTLEQFF; cdr3_nt: TGTGCCAGCACCACCCTCCAGGTGGGAGGGACCCTGGAGCAGTTCTTC; j_call: TRBJ2-1; d_call: TRBD2; clone_size: NA; v_call: TRBV6-6
cdr3_aa: CASRSGSGNSYEQYF; cdr3_nt: TGTGCCAGCCGTAGCGGGAGCGGGAACTCCTACGAGCAGTACTTC; j_call: TRBJ2-7; d_call: TRBD2; clone_size: few; v_call: TRBV28
cdr3_aa: CASSSRENYEQYF; cdr3_nt: TGTGCCAGCTCATCTCGGGAAAACTACGAGCAGTACTTC; j_call: TRBJ2-7; d_call: NA; clone_size: few; v_call: TRBV18
cdr3_aa: CASRPPHGQAYEQYF; cdr3_nt: TGTGCCAGCAGACCCCCCCACGGACAGGCCTACGAGCAGTACTTC; j_call: TRBJ2-7; d_call: TRBD1; clone_size: NA; v_call: TRBV28